This record concerns one T cell receptor (beta chain) sequence. The data are from a study of blood T cell repertoires in COVID-19. As for the study in general: Italy, Spain and the United States were the sources of the convalescent and acute COVID-19 samples. T cells, B-cell-depleted T cells, or PBMCs provided the cDNA or gDNA that served as material.

This CDR3 has 15 amino acids. Germline assignment: CDR1 MNHEY and CDR2 SVGAGI. V lost 8 bases to trimming and J lost 0 bases, with 14 bases between them. Authors' data handling: Counts of nucleated cells, estimated from reference gene primer amplification, were obtained. Assay: immunoSEQ multiplex PCR; the TCRdb copy retains only in-frame clones and omits some. That table supplies the V and J calls and clone size; D and trimming were determined from the DNA. The repertoire has hundreds of thousands of clones, roughly 80% of them found once; the top ten carry around 3.5%. The sequence was obtained from a woman aged 40 to 50 who had been exposed to COVID-19. J is TRBJ1-5 and V is TRBV6-5; TRBD1 might be the D (5 bases). Sequencing used PBMCs or T cells enriched from blood (not recorded which). The DNA of the CDR3 is TGTGCCAGCGGAGTCCTACAGGATAGCAATCAGCCCCAGCATTTT. Its protein is CASGVLQDSNQPQHF.